This entry is about one T cell receptor (beta chain). The antigen is undetermined. The sample belongs to a study of Graves' ophthalmopathy and Graves' hyperthyroidism. Study overall: The collection of peripheral blood took place at initial diagnosis, before any treatment. Study-wide points: Detected in blood as well were most expanded thyroid clonotypes with frequency above 0.001. A 13-signature model separated ophthalmopathy from stable hyperthyroidism, reaching roughly 85% sensitivity and 75% to 83% specificity cross-validated.

The J segment lost 4 bases and the V segment lost 5 bases, leaving 6 bases of the junction unmatched. The CDR3 has 15 residues. Germline V gives CDR1 SGHAT, CDR2 FQNNGV. The study excluded patients with other autoimmune diseases, uncontrolled infections, pregnancy or lactation. Amplified material comprised TCR beta CDR3 regions derived from RNA transcripts. First-round RT-PCR with HTBI primers preceded a second-round multiplex PCR. MiXCR was run by TCRdb on the multiplex PCR reads, yielding one entry per CDR3 protein. The sample shows roughly 170,000 distinct CDR3 sequences, around 39% of them seen only once.

The chain uses TRBV11-2 and TRBJ2-7; TRBD2 matches at 12 bases. The source is a man between 25 and 39 years old with Graves' ophthalmopathy. Sequencing was carried out using peripheral blood. CDR3 protein: CASSTSGRNGYEQYF. CDR3 sequence (DNA): TGTGCCAGCAGCACTAGCGGGAGGAACGGTTACGAGCAGTACTTC.